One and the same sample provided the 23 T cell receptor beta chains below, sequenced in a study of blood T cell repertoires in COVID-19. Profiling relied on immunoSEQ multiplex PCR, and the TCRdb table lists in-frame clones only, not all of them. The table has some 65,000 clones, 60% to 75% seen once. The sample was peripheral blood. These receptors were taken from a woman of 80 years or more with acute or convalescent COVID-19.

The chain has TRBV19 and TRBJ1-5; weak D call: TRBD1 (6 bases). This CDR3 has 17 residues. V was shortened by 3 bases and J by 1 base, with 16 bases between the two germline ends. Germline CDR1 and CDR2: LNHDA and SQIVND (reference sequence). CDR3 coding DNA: TGTGCCAGTAGTATTAGGGCACAGGGAAGAAGCAATCAGCCCCAGCATTTT. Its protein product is CASSIRAQGRSNQPQHF.

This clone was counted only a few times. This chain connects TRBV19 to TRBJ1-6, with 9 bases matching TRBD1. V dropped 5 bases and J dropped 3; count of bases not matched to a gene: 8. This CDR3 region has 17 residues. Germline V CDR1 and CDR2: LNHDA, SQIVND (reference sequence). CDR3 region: CASSGTGYSFYNSPLHF. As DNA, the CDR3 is TGTGCCAGTAGTGGGACAGGGTATTCCTTCTATAATTCACCCCTCCACTTT.

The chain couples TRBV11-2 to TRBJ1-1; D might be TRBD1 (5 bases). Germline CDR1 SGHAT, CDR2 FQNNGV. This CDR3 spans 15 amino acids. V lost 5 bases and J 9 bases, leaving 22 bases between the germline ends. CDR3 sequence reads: CASSPPGIPLKKAFF. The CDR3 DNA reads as TGTGCCAGCAGCCCCCCAGGGATTCCATTAAAGAAAGCTTTCTTT.

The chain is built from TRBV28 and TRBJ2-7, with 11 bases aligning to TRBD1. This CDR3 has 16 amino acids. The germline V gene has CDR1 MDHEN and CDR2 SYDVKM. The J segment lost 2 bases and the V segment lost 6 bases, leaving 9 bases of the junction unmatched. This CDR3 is CASRIPPGQGAYEQYF. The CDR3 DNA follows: TGTGCCAGCAGAATACCCCCGGGACAGGGGGCCTACGAGCAGTACTTC.

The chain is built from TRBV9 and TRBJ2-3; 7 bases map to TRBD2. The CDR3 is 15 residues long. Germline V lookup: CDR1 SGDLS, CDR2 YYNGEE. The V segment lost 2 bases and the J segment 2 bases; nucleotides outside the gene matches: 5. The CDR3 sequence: CASSVTAGYTDTQYF. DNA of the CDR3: TGTGCCAGCAGCGTGACAGCGGGGTACACAGATACGCAGTATTTT.

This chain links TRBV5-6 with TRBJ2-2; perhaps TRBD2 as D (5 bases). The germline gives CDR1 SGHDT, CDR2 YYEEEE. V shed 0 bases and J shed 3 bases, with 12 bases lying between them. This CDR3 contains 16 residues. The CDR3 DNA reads TGTGCCAGCAGCTTGGTGGCGGGCCGGGACACCGGGGAGCTGTTTTTT. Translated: CASSLVAGRDTGELFF.

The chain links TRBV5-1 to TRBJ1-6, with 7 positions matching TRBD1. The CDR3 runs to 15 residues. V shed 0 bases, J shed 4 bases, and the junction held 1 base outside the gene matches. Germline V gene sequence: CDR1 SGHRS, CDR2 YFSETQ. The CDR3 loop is CASSLGGQYNSPLHF. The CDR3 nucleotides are TGCGCCAGCAGCTTGGGGGGACAGTATAATTCACCCCTCCACTTT.

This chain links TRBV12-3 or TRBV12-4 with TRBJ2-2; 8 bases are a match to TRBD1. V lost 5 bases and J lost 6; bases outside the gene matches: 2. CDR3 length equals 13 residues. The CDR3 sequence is CASSPQGAGELFF. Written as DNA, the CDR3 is TGTGCCAGCAGTCCACAGGGGGCCGGGGAGCTGTTTTTT.

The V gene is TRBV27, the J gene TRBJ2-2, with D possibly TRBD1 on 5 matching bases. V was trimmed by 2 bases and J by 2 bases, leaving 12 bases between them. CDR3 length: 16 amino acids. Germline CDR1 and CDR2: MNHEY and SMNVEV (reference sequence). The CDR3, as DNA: TGTGCCAGCAGTTTAATCCGGACAACTAACACCGGGGAGCTGTTTTTT. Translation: CASSLIRTTNTGELFF.

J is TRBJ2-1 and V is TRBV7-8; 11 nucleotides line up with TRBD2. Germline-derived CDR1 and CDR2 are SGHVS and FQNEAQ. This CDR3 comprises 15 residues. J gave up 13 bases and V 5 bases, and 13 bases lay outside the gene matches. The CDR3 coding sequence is TGTGCCAGCAGCCCCGGGACTAGCGGCACTGGCGCCCAGTTCTTC. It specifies CASSPGTSGTGAQFF.

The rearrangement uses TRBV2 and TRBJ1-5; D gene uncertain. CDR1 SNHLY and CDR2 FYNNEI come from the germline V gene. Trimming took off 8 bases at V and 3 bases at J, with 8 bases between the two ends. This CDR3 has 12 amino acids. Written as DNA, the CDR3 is TGTGCCAGCGACGGGAACAATCAGCCCCAGCATTTT. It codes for CASDGNNQPQHF.

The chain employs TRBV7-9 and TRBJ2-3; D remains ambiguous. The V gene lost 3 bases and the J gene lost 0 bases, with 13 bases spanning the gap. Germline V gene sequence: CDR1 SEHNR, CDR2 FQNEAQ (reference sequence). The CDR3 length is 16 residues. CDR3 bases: TGTGCCAGCAGCTTTAGTGCCCTTCCGAGCACAGATACGCAGTATTTT. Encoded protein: CASSFSALPSTDTQYF.

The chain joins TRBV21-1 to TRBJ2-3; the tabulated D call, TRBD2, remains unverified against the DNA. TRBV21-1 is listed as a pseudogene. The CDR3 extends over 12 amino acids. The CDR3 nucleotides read TGTGCCAGCAGGAGGGAGGGTAGCGGGCAGTATTTT. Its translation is CASRREGSGQYF.

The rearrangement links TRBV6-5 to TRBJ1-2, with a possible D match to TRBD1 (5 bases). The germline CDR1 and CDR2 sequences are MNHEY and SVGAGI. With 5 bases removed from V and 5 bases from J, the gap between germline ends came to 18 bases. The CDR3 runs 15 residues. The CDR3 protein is CASSPGEGTPYGYTF. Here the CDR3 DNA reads TGTGCCAGCAGTCCGGGGGAGGGAACGCCATATGGCTACACCTTC.

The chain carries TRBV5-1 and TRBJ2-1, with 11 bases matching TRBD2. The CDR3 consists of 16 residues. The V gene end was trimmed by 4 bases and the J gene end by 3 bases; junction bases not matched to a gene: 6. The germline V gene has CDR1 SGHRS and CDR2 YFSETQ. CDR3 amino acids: CASSTTSGSNYNEQFF. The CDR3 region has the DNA TGCGCCAGCAGCACCACTAGCGGGAGTAACTACAATGAGCAGTTCTTC.

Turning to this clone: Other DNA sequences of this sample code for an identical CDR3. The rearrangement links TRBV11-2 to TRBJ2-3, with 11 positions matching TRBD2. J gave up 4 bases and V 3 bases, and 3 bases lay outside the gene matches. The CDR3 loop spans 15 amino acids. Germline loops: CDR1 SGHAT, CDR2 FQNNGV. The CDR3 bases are TGTGCCAGCAGCTTCAGGACTAGCGGGCCAGATACGCAGTATTTT. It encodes CASSFRTSGPDTQYF.

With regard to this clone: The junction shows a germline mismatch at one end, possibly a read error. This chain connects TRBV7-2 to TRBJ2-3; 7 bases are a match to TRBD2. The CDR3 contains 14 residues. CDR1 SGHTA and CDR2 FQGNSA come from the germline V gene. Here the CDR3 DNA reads TGTGCCAGCAGCTCCATACCCGGGGCTAGCGGTTTGTCTTTT. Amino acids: CASSSIPGASGLSF.

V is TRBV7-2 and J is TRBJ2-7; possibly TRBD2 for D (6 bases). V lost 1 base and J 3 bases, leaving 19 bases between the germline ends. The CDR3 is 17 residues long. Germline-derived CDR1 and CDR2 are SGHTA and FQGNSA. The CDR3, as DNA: TGTGCCAGCAGCTTAGTGGTGCGGGATCACCCCTACTACGAGCAGTACTTC. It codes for CASSLVVRDHPYYEQYF.

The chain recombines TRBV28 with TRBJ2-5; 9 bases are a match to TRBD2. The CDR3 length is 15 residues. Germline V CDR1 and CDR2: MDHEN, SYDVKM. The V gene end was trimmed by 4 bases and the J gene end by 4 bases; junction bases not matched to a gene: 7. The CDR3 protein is CASSSSGGYGETQYF. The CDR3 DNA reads TGTGCCAGCAGTTCAAGCGGGGGGTACGGAGAGACCCAGTACTTC.

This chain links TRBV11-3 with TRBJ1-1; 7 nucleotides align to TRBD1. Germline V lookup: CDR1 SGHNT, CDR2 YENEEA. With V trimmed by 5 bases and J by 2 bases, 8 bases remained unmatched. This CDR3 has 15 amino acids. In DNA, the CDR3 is TGTGCCAGCAGCCACACGGGACAGAAAAACACTGAAGCTTTCTTT. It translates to CASSHTGQKNTEAFF.

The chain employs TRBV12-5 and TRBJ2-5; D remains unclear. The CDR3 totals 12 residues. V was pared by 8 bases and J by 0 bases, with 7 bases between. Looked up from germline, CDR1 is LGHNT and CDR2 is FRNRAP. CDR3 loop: CASSRDQETQYF. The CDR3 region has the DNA TGTGCTAGTTCACGGGACCAAGAGACCCAGTACTTC.

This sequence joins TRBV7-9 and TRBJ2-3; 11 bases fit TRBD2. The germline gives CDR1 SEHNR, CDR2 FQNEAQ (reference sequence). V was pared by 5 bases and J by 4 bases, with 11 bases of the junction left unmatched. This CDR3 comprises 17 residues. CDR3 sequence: CASSAGTSGRLADTQYF. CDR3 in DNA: TGTGCCAGCAGCGCCGGGACTAGCGGAAGGTTAGCAGATACGCAGTATTTT.

CDR3 amino acids: CAWKLSGRVQETQYF. For the CDR3, the DNA is TGTGCCTGGAAACTTAGCGGGAGGGTCCAAGAGACCCAGTACTTC. The V gene is TRBV30, the J gene TRBJ2-5, with 11 bases fitting TRBD2. Trimming at V came to 4 bases and at J to 1 base, leaving 5 bases not matched to a gene. The germline CDR1 and CDR2 sequences are GTSNPN and SVGIG (reference sequence). The CDR3 is made up of 15 amino acids.